There are many counts of the clone carrying this T cell receptor (beta chain). This sample was taken from a study of blood T cells in healthy people across ages. CDR1 and CDR2 from the germline V gene are MNHNY and SVGAGI (reference sequence). This CDR3 is built from 14 residues. The V end was cut by 2 bases, the J end by 4 bases, with 11 bases between. The second PCR ran about 6 to 11 cycles with a sample-barcoded 5' primer and J-beta primers. TCRdb re-analysed the 5' RACE reads in MiXCR, keeping a single row per CDR3 protein. There are around 900,000 distinct CDR3 sequences in the sample; under 35% occur only once, and around 16% lies in the top ten.

This chain uses TRBV6-6 with TRBJ1-1, with unresolved D. The source of this sequence is a woman of 80 years or more in good health. Specimen: blood. CDR3 in amino acids: CASSYGVGATEAFF. Here the CDR3 DNA reads TGTGCCAGCAGTTACGGGGTCGGAGCCACTGAAGCTTTCTTT.